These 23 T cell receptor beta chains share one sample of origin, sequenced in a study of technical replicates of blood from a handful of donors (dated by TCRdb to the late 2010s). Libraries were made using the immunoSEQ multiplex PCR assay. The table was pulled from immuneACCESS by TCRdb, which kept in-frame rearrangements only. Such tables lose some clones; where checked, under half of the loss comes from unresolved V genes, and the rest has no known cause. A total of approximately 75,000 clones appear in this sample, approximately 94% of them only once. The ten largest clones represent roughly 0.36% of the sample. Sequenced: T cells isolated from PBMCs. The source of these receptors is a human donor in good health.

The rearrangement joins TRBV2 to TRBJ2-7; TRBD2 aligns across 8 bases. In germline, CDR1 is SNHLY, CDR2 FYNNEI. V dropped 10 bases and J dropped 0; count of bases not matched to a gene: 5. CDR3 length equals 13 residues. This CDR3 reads CANRGGNSYEQYF. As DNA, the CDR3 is TGTGCCAACCGGGGGGGAAACTCCTACGAGCAGTACTTC.

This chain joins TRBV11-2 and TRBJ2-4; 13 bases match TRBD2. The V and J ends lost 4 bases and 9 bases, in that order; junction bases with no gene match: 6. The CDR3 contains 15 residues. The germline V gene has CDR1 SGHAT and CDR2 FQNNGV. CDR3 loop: CASSSGLAGLPIQYF. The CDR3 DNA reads TGTGCCAGCAGCTCGGGACTAGCGGGACTGCCCATTCAGTACTTC.

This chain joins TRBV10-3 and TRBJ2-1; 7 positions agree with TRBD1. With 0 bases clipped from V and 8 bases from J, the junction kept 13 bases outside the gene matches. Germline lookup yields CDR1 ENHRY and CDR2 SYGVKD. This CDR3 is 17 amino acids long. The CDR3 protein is CAISESAGTASADEQFF. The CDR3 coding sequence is TGTGCCATCAGTGAGTCGGCCGGGACAGCGTCCGCGGATGAGCAGTTCTTC.

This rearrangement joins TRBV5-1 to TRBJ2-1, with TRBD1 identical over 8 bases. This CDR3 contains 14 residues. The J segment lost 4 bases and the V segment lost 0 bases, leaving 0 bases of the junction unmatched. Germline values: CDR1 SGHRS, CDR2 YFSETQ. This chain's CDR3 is CASSLGQGYNEQFF. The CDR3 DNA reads TGCGCCAGCAGCTTGGGACAGGGGTACAATGAGCAGTTCTTC.

The chain's CDR3 is CASSSRDYGYTF. DNA of the CDR3: TGTGCCAGCAGTTCCAGGGACTATGGCTACACCTTC. The V and J genes are TRBV27 and TRBJ1-2; TRBD1 might be the D (5 bases). Germline loops: CDR1 MNHEY, CDR2 SMNVEV (reference sequence). CDR3 length: 12 residues. The V gene lost 4 bases and the J gene lost 3 bases, with 6 bases spanning the gap.

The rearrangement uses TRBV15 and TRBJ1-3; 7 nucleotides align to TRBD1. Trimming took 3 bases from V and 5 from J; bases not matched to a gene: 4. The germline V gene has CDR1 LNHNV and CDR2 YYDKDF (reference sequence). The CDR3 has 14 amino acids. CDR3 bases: TGTGCCACCAGCAGGGAGACAGGGAGAAACACCATATATTTT. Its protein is CATSRETGRNTIYF.

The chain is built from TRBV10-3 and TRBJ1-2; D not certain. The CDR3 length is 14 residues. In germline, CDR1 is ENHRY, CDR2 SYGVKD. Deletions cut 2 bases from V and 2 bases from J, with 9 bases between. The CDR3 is CAISETTENYGYTF. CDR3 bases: TGTGCCATCAGTGAGACAACAGAAAACTATGGCTACACCTTC.

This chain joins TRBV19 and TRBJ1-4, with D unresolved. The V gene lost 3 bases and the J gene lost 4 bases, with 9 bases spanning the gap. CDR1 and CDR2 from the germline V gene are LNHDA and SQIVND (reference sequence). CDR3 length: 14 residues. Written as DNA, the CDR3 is TGTGCCAGTAGTATGGGCAGCTTTAATGAAAAACTGTTTTTT. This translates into CASSMGSFNEKLFF.

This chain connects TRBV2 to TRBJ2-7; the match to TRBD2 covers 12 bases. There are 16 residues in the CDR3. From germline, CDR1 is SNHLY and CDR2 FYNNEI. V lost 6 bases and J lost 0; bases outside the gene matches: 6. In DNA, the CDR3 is TGTGCCAGCAGCAAAGGACTAGCGGGAACCTCCTACGAGCAGTACTTC. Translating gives CASSKGLAGTSYEQYF.

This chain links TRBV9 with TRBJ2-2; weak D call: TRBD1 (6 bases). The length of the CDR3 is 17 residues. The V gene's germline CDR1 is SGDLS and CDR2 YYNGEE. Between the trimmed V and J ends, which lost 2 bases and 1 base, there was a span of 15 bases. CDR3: CASSVNLDSLNTGELFF. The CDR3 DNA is TGTGCCAGCAGCGTGAATCTGGACAGCCTGAACACCGGGGAGCTGTTTTTT.

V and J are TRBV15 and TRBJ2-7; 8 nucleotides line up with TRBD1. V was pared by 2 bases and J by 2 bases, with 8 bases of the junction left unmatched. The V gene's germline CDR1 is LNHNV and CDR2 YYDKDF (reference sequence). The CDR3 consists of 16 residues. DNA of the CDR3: TGTGCCACCAGCAGATTTTCAGGGGGCTACACCTACGAGCAGTACTTC. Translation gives CATSRFSGGYTYEQYF.

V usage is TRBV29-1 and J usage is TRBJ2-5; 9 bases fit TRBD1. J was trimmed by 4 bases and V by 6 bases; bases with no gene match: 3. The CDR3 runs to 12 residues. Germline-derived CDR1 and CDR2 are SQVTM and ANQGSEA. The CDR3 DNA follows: TGCAGCGTCCAGGGACAGGGAGAGACCCAGTACTTC. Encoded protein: CSVQGQGETQYF.

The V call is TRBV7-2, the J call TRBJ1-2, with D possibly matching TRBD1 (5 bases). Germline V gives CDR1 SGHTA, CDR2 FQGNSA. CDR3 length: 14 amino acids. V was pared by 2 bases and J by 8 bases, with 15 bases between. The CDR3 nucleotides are TGTGCCAGCAGCTTACAGGGTGCTTTAGTCGGCTACACCTTC. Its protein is CASSLQGALVGYTF. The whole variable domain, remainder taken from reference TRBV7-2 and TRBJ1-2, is GAGVSQSPSNKVTEKGKDVELRCDPISGHTALYWYRQSLGQGLEFLIYFQGNSAPDKSGLPSDRFSAERTGGSVSTLTIQRTQQEDSAVYLCASSLQGALVGYTFGSGTRLTVV.

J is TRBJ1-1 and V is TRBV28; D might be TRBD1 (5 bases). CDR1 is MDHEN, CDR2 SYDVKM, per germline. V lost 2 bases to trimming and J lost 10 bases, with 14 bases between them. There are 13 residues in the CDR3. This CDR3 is CASSLVRQGAAFF. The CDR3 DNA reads TGTGCCAGCAGTTTAGTGCGGCAGGGTGCAGCTTTCTTT.

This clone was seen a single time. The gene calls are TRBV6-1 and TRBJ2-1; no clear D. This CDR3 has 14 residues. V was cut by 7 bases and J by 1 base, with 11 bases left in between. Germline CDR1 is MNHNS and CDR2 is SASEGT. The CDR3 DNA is TGTGCCAGCATCCCCTTTTTATCCTACAATGAGCAGTTCTTC. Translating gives CASIPFLSYNEQFF.

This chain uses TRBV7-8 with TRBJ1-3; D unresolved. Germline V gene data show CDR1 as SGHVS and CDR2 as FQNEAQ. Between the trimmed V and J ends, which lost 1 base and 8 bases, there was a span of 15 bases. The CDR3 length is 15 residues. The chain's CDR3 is CASSLDRRRGDTIYF. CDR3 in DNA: TGTGCCAGCAGCTTAGATCGACGGCGCGGGGACACCATATATTTT.

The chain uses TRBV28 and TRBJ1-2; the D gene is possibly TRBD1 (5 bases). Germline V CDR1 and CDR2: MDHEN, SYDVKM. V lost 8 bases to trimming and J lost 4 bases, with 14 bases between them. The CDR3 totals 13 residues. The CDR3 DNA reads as TGTGCCAGCGGGGCACCCTTTCCCTATGGCTACACCTTC. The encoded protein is CASGAPFPYGYTF.

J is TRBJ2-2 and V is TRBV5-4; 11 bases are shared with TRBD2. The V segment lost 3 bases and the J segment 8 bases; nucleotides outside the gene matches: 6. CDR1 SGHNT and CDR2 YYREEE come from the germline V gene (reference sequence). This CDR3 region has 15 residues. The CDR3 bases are TGTGCCAGCAGCTCCAGGACTAGCGGGCAGGGGGAGCTGTTTTTT. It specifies CASSSRTSGQGELFF.

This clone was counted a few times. CDR3 coding DNA: TGTGCCAGCAGCTTCGCGGGAGGGTGGGAGCAGTACTTC. This sequence encodes CASSFAGGWEQYF. The rearrangement links TRBV7-3 to TRBJ2-7; 9 bases line up with TRBD2. The CDR3 is made up of 13 amino acids. Germline CDR1 reads SGHTA; CDR2 reads FQGTGA. Losses at the gene ends were 3 bases for V and 7 bases for J; bases not matched to a gene: 4.

The CDR3 nucleotides read TGTGCCTGGAGAAGACGGACAGGCTACACCTTC. Encoded protein: CAWRRRTGYTF. The J gene is TRBJ1-2, the V gene TRBV30; possible D gene TRBD1, 5 bases. The germline V gene encodes CDR1 GTSNPN and CDR2 SVGIG (reference sequence). V lost 3 bases and J lost 8, with 10 bases in between. The length of the CDR3 is 11 residues. Together with reference TRBV30 and TRBJ1-2, the CDR3 gives the full variable domain: SQTIHQWPATLVQPVGSPLSLECTVEGTSNPNLYWYRQAAGRGLQLLFYSVGIGQISSEVPQNLSASRPQDRQFILSSKKLLLSDSGFYLCAWRRRTGYTFGSGTRLTVV.

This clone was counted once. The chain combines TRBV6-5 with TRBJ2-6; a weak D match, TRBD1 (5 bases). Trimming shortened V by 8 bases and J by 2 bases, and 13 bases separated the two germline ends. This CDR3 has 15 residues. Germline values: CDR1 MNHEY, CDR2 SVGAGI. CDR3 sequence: CASAQGLAGANVLTF. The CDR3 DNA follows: TGTGCCAGCGCGCAGGGCTTAGCTGGGGCCAACGTCCTGACTTTC.

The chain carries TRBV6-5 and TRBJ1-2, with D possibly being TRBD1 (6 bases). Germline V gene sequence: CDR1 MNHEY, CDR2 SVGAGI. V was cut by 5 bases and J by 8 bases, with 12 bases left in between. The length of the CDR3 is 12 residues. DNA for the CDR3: TGTGCCAGCAGTCAAGCAGGGGTGGGCTACACCTTC. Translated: CASSQAGVGYTF.

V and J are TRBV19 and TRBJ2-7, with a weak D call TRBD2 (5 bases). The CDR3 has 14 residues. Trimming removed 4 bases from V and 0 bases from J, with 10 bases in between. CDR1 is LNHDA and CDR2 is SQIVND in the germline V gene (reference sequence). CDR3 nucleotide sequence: TGTGCCAGTAGTACAAGAGGGAACTCCTACGAGCAGTACTTC. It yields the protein CASSTRGNSYEQYF.